This T cell receptor beta chain was observed in a study of shared clonotypes between healthy human individuals (dated by TCRdb to the early 2020s). Regarding the study in general: The cohort included three men and a couple of women between 18 and 49 years of age. Per donor, leukapheresis produced somewhere between about 0.85 and 10 billion PBMCs. Per donor, three plates each were used for CD4 naive and CD4 memory, two for CD8 naive, and one for CD8 memory. Different laboratories and diverse techniques were used to prepare libraries and sequence TCR repertoires, to increase sequencing depth and limit assay-specific biases. Blood TCR repertoires of five healthy adults were deeply sequenced to estimate repertoire size and the extent of clonotype sharing between individuals.

Donors were healthy HIV-negative adults with no recently reported acute infections or vaccinations. Only Caucasian adults living in Nashville, Tennessee, USA were represented among the donors. CD4+ T cells were enriched by magnetic negative selection, after which naive cells were positively selected on CD45RA and the negative fraction was taken as the memory subset. After blood collection by leukapheresis, PBMCs were isolated using Ficoll-Histopaque density gradient centrifugation and then cryopreserved in the vapor phase of liquid nitrogen. Purity and quantity of every magnetically sorted T cell population were checked by analytical flow cytometry. Genomic DNA was isolated from every sorted fraction and measured by UV absorbance on a Nanodrop 2000c. Reading the germline V gene gives CDR1 KGHSH and CDR2 LQKENI. Including the terminal cysteine and phenylalanine, the CDR3 comprises 13 residues. Of all the DNA, just the CDR3 is kept, 39 bases in frame from base 1. The V end loses 3 bases and the J end loses 3 bases, and a stretch of 9 bases separates them.

TCR CDR3 regions were amplified from genomic DNA by multiplex PCR using the deep immunoSEQ assay. Extracted genomic DNA from each cell subset was spread evenly across all wells of several immunoSEQ 96-well plates, with each plate serving as a replicate. For sorted subsets, 150 to 250 ng genomic DNA, equal to tens of thousands of T cell genomes, was loaded into each replicate PCR. Purified libraries were quantified with a Qubit 3.0 fluorometer, sized on a Bioanalyzer 2100, and re-quantified with the KAPA Library Quantification kit. Every immunoSEQ 96-well plate was sequenced on a separate single-read 150-cycle Illumina NextSeq 550 flow cell. Under the source paper's analysis protocol: Because the immunoSEQ output held only junctional sequences and lacked quality scores, the filtering could not match the filtering applied to full-length reads. Sequences were annotated with PyIR, a Python wrapper for IgBLAST v1.9, using IMGT germline references to assign V/J genes and CDR3. Reads were removed for weak V/J assignments (E-value above 1e-6), missing CDR3, stop codons, out-of-frame junctions, or ambiguous translated residues. V3J clonotypes were defined as sequences sharing the same inferred V gene, J gene, and CDR3 amino acid sequence. Percentage overlap between repertoires was calculated by dividing the number of shared unique clonotypes by the size of the smaller repertoire. Repertoire richness was assessed with RTK rarefaction, the Chao1 estimator, and Recon v2.1 estimates of unobserved clonotypes. For all TCRbeta clonotypes obtained by the gDNA method from a few donors, generation probabilities were computed with OLGA. The immuneACCESS repertoire file appears here via TCRdb, limited to in-frame rearrangements. These files lack a portion of the clones; in checked studies, under half of the deficit traces to unresolved V genes, and the cause of the others is not known. D and trimming come from the DNA, and the V and J calls and clone size come from that table. The sample table contains 1 million to 1.3 million clones; only one count was recorded for 75% to 85% of them. The ten largest account for 0.6% to 0.7% of the sample.

Summary of the overall study and its limitations: Incomplete sequencing was indicated by rarefaction of sorted-subset datasets, despite the large sequencing depth. Sharing across a few donors was observed for about 5% of naive CD4, over 3% of naive CD8, 2% to 2.5% of memory CD4, and around 0.4% of memory CD8 clonotypes. Clonotypes shared by all four sorted-subset donors showed higher generation probabilities than non-shared clonotypes. The genetic and exposure-history diversity represented was limited by the small number of donors. Sampling was limited to blood, and TCR repertoires in tissue likely differ from TCR repertoires in blood. Naive subsets generally had larger estimated clonotype richness than memory subsets did. Pairwise subsampling indicated that sequencing depth was expected to affect the degree of clonotype sharing among donors.

As concerns this clone: Which antigen it targets is not known. The record has no base qualities; no much larger clone is one base away.

The clonotype originates from a man younger than 35 in good health. Some clones in this sample may be carry-over from other donors' samples. The sequence is built from TRBV18 and TRBJ2-7; the D gene cannot be resolved reliably. The sequenced sample consisted of memory CD4+ T cells from PBMCs. Reading the label with the study, this specimen's cell subset or site is: CD45RA-negative fraction. The DNA sequence is given as TGTGCCAGCTCACCTTCCCGACTCTACGAGCAGTACTTC. Its protein reads: CASSPSRLYEQYF.